This paragraph reports one TCR beta chain. The antigen is undetermined. Method: immunoSEQ multiplex PCR; TCRdb's copy keeps in-frame clones and lacks some. This table holds approximately 170,000 clones, approximately 95% found once. CDR1 and CDR2 from the germline V gene are SGHNT and YYREEE (reference sequence). After removal of 4 bases from V and 9 bases from J, the junction contained 11 bases not matched to a gene. CDR3 length: 15 residues. The sample belongs to a study of T cell responses to AZD1222 COVID-19 vaccine. Study-level findings and limits: Nearly half of unique spike-specific TCRs reportedly avoided B.1.351 and B.1.1.7 mutated regions. Spike-specific TCR breadth and depth went up after people got two AZD1222 doses. Among the donors, most were white British and more were female, and clonal diversity was possibly underestimated. There were vaccine-associated CD4 TCRs across spike, dominant at 160-218 and 743-854.

The clonotype was recovered from an adult in good health. The material sequenced was peripheral blood, taken on day 0 of AZD1222 vaccination. The chain recombines TRBV5-4 with TRBJ2-1; 9 bases align to TRBD1. This CDR3 is CASSGGQGSLFEQFF. The CDR3 DNA is TGTGCCAGCAGCGGGGGACAGGGTAGTTTGTTTGAGCAGTTCTTC.